This passage covers 18 T cell receptor beta chains from one sample sequenced in a study of radiation and T cells in renal cell carcinoma. Sequencing used immunoSEQ multiplex PCR; TCRdb keeps in-frame clones, though not all of them. The data hold roughly 78,000 clones, with roughly 80% observed a single time. Time point described: blood 2 weeks post-SBRT. Treatment indicated: 15 Gy SBRT to primary tumor, nephrectomy 4 weeks later. The sample consisted of blood, taken from a patient whose treatment included radiotherapy and nephrectomy. The receptor set was obtained from a man aged 55 to 70 with renal cell carcinoma.

V and J are TRBV9 and TRBJ1-4; a possible D gene is TRBD1 (6 bases). Germline V gene sequence: CDR1 SGDLS, CDR2 YYNGEE. The CDR3 loop spans 15 amino acids. The V gene lost 2 bases and the J gene lost 6 bases, with 14 bases spanning the gap. CDR3 nucleotide sequence: TGTGCCAGCAGCGTCGCGAAGGGACACGATGAAAAACTGTTTTTT. The encoded protein is CASSVAKGHDEKLFF.

The chain couples TRBV2 to TRBJ2-5; the D gene is possibly TRBD2 (5 bases). CDR1 and CDR2 (germline): SNHLY, FYNNEI. CDR3 length equals 15 residues. Trimming removed 5 bases from V and 5 bases from J, with 18 bases in between. CDR3 coding DNA: TGTGCCAGCAGTTTAGAGAGAGGGCCTACGGAGACCCAGTACTTC. Translated, it gives CASSLERGPTETQYF.

DNA of the CDR3: TGCGCCAGCAGCTTGGCAATGACTAGCGGGAGCGTTACAGATACGCAGTATTTT. It specifies CASSLAMTSGSVTDTQYF. J is TRBJ2-3 and V is TRBV5-1, with 12 nucleotides matching TRBD2. V was clipped by 0 bases and J by 3 bases; unmatched bases: 8. The CDR3 consists of 18 residues. Germline CDR1 and CDR2: SGHRS and YFSETQ.

In this sample, this clone turned up a few times. V usage is TRBV5-4 and J usage is TRBJ2-5, with a tentative D call TRBD2 (5 bases). Between the trimmed V and J ends, which lost 0 bases and 5 bases, there was a span of 14 bases. In germline, CDR1 is SGHNT, CDR2 YYREEE (reference sequence). The CDR3 has 15 amino acids. This CDR3 is CASSLVPDFKETQYF. CDR3 in DNA: TGTGCCAGCAGCTTGGTGCCGGACTTTAAGGAGACCCAGTACTTC.

The CDR3 region is CASSSRVSGGFAQFF. The CDR3 DNA reads as TGTGCCAGCAGCTCCCGGGTTAGCGGGGGGTTCGCGCAGTTCTTC. The chain combines TRBV11-2 with TRBJ2-1; 10 bases line up with TRBD2. The V gene's germline CDR1 is SGHAT and CDR2 FQNNGV. This CDR3 has 15 residues. Trimming removed 4 bases from V and 12 bases from J; junction bases left unmatched: 12. The entire variable domain, with the rest obtained from reference TRBV11-2 and TRBJ2-1, is as follows: EAGVAQSPRYKIIEKRQSVAFWCNPISGHATLYWYQQILGQGPKLLIQFQNNGVVDDSQLPKDRFSAERLKGVDSTLKIQPAKLEDSAVYLCASSSRVSGGFAQFFGPGTRLTVL.

The chain joins TRBV7-6 to TRBJ2-7; 7 bases fit TRBD1. The CDR3 is made up of 17 amino acids. Germline V gene lookup returns CDR1 SGHVS and CDR2 FNYEAQ. The V segment lost 1 base and the J segment 2 bases; nucleotides outside the gene matches: 11. The CDR3 loop reads CASSLGAIQGTPYEQYF. The CDR3 nucleotides read TGTGCCAGCAGCTTAGGAGCCATACAGGGGACCCCCTACGAGCAGTACTTC.

CDR3 coding DNA: TGTGCCATCAGTGAGAACGGCAGGGGGCGCGCCGGGGAGCTGTTTTTT. Protein product: CAISENGRGRAGELFF. The chain carries TRBV10-3 and TRBJ2-2; 8 bases are shared with TRBD1. The CDR3 is made up of 16 amino acids. CDR1 and CDR2 (germline): ENHRY, SYGVKD. The V segment lost 2 bases and the J segment 6 bases; nucleotides outside the gene matches: 8.

The rearrangement joins TRBV29-1 to TRBJ1-2; 7 bases are shared with TRBD1. Germline V CDR1 and CDR2: SQVTM, ANQGSEA. Losses at the gene ends were 7 bases for V and 0 bases for J; bases not matched to a gene: 14. CDR3 length equals 16 residues. The CDR3 DNA follows: TGCAGCGCCCCAGCAGCCGGGACAGCTCCTAACTATGGCTACACCTTC. It is translated as CSAPAAGTAPNYGYTF.

This clone was found once. The V and J genes are TRBV30 and TRBJ2-5; TRBD1 is a possible D gene (7 bases). The J call may be in error: the DNA end matches TRBJ2-7 better. This CDR3 contains 17 residues. CDR1 GTSNPN and CDR2 SVGIG come from the germline V gene (reference sequence). In DNA, the CDR3 is TGTGCCTGGAGTGTAAAGGGAGGCAGGGGGAATTCCTACGAGCAGTACTTC. Protein product: CAWSVKGGRGNSYEQYF.

This clone has a handful of counts. CDR3 DNA sequence: TGTGCCAGCAGCGTGGTAGCGGGCGATACGCAGTATTTT. Its translation: CASSVVAGDTQYF. V usage is TRBV9 and J usage is TRBJ2-3, with 7 bases matching TRBD2. This CDR3 region has 13 residues. Germline values: CDR1 SGDLS, CDR2 YYNGEE. Trimming took 2 bases from V and 6 from J; bases not matched to a gene: 3.

The table lists this clone with a count of one. The chain employs TRBV9 and TRBJ1-2; D not certain. V lost 0 bases, J lost 4 bases, and 16 bases lay in between. The CDR3 loop spans 16 amino acids. The germline gives CDR1 SGDLS, CDR2 YYNGEE. The CDR3 reads CASSVGADARIYGYTF. DNA of the CDR3: TGTGCCAGCAGCGTAGGGGCAGATGCCCGGATCTATGGCTACACCTTC. The full variable domain, its missing parts supplied by reference TRBV9 and TRBJ1-2, is DSGVTQTPKHLITATGQRVTLRCSPRSGDLSVYWYQQSLDQGLQFLIQYYNGEERAKGNILERFSAQQFPDLHSELNLSSLELGDSALYFCASSVGADARIYGYTFGSGTRLTVV.

The rearrangement joins TRBV6-1 to TRBJ1-5; D unclear. V was cut by 4 bases and J by 2 bases, with 9 bases left in between. The CDR3 sequence is 14 residues long. The germline CDR1 and CDR2 sequences are MNHNS and SASEGT. The CDR3 DNA is TGTGCCAGCAGTGTAAGGGCGGGCAATCAGCCCCAGCATTTT. Translation: CASSVRAGNQPQHF.

The genes are TRBV27 and TRBJ1-2; no firm D call. CDR1 MNHEY and CDR2 SMNVEV come from the germline V gene (reference sequence). This CDR3 comprises 12 residues. V dropped 4 bases and J dropped 8 bases, with 11 bases sitting between them. The CDR3 protein is CASSSGLRGYTF. CDR3 in DNA: TGTGCCAGCAGTTCGGGCCTCAGGGGCTACACCTTC.

This clone was detected only once. The chain links TRBV19 to TRBJ1-2; weak D call: TRBD1 (6 bases). Trimming removed 8 bases from V and 1 base from J, with 11 bases in between. Per germline, CDR1 LNHDA and CDR2 SQIVND (reference sequence). The CDR3 covers 13 residues. This CDR3 reads CASHDRNNYGYTF. In DNA, the CDR3 is TGTGCCAGTCATGACAGGAATAACTATGGCTACACCTTC.

CDR3 nucleotides: TGTGCCAGTAGTATAGGCCCCTTCCAGGGTTCAGAGACCCAGTACTTC. Translating gives CASSIGPFQGSETQYF. The chain uses TRBV19 and TRBJ2-5; TRBD1 is a possible D gene (5 bases). This CDR3 region has 16 residues. With 1 base removed from V and 4 bases from J, the gap between germline ends came to 16 bases. Germline V gene sequence: CDR1 LNHDA, CDR2 SQIVND (reference sequence).

The chain joins TRBV2 to TRBJ2-5, with D possibly being TRBD2 (6 bases). V was shortened by 1 base and J by 2 bases, with 14 bases between the two germline ends. Germline CDR1 reads SNHLY; CDR2 reads FYNNEI. CDR3 length: 16 residues. In DNA form, the CDR3 reads TGTGCCAGCAGTGAAGAGGTTAGGGCGGGACAAGAGACCCAGTACTTC. The encoded protein is CASSEEVRAGQETQYF.

This sequence joins TRBV6-5 and TRBJ2-1, with D maybe TRBD1 (6 bases). Between the trimmed V and J ends, which lost 2 bases and 7 bases, there was a span of 15 bases. The length of the CDR3 is 15 residues. The germline V gene has CDR1 MNHEY and CDR2 SVGAGI. CDR3 in amino acids: CASSYQGRPWNEQFF. The CDR3 DNA is TGTGCCAGCAGTTACCAGGGGCGCCCCTGGAATGAGCAGTTCTTC.

The gene calls are TRBV10-2 and TRBJ2-7; 12 bases line up with TRBD2. V dropped 5 bases and J dropped 3; count of bases not matched to a gene: 20. The CDR3 length is 20 residues. Per germline, CDR1 WSHSY and CDR2 SAAADI. The chain's CDR3 is CASSPNRLAGEEGGDYEQYF. In DNA, the CDR3 is TGCGCCAGCAGTCCCAACCGACTAGCGGGAGAGGAGGGGGGGGACTACGAGCAGTACTTC.